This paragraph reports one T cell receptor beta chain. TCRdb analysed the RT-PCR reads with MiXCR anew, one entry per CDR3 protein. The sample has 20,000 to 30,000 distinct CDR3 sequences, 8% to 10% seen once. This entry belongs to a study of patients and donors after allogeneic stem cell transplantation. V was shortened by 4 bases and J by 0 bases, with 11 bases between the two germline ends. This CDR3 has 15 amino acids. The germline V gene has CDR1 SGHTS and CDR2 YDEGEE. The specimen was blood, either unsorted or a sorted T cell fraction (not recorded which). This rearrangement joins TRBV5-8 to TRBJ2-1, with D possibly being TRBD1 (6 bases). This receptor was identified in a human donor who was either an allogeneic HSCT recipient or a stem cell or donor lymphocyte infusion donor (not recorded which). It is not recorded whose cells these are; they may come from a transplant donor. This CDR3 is CASSPDRFSYNEQFF. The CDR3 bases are TGTGCCAGCAGCCCCGACAGGTTCTCCTACAATGAGCAGTTCTTC.